The rows below give T cell receptor beta chains drawn from one sample of a study of technical replicates of blood from a few donors. TCRdb's table, derived via immunoSEQ multiplex PCR, lists solely in-frame clones and lacks some. The sample lists around 69,000 clones; 88% were seen once. Sample: PBMCs. The receptor source for this set is a human donor in good health. Some clones in this sample may be carry-over from other donors' samples. Each CDR3 is given with its conserved first and last residue. D genes are given only for firm matches. Some rows mark clone size as missing; the rest say once, few, many or name a class of expanded clone.

- | TRBJ2-2 | TRBV27 | TRBD1 | TGTGCCAGCAGTTCTACCGGGACAGGTCACACCGGGGAGCTGTTTTTT | CASSSTGTGHTGELFF
- | TRBJ2-7 | TRBV19 | - | TGTGCCGGGGGGAAATGGATCTCCTACGAGCAGTACTTC | CAGGKWISYEQYF
- | TRBJ2-7 | TRBV18 | - | TGTGCCAGCTCAGGTACAACAGGGTTCGAGCAGTACTTC | CASSGTTGFEQYF
- | TRBJ2-1 | TRBV7-9 | TRBD2 | TGTGCCAGCAGCCCGAACGGGGGGATCGATGAGCAGTTCTTC | CASSPNGGIDEQFF
few | TRBJ2-1 | TRBV13 | TRBD2 | TGTGCCAGCAGCCTGGAGCGGGAGAGGCTCAATGAGCAGTTCTTC | CASSLERERLNEQFF
- | TRBJ1-1 | TRBV21-1 | - | TGTGCCAGCAGCATCCTACCCCTGACAGGGAATAACACTGAAGCTTTCTTT | CASSILPLTGNNTEAFF
- | TRBJ1-5 | TRBV9 | - | TGTGCCAGCAGCGTGGGGCAGAGTGCTCAGCCCCAGCATTTT | CASSVGQSAQPQHF
- | TRBJ2-2 | TRBV7-2 | TRBD1 | TGTGCCAACCGACAGGGTTTGTGGGACACCGGGGAGCTGTTTTTT | CANRQGLWDTGELFF
- | TRBJ1-2 | TRBV25-1 | - | TGTGCCAGCAGTGACTGGGGAGGAGACTATGGCTACACCTTC | CASSDWGGDYGYTF
- | TRBJ2-7 | TRBV5-1 | TRBD1 | TGCGCCAGCAGCTTCGGACAGGCCGCCTACGAGCAGTACTTC | CASSFGQAAYEQYF
- | TRBJ1-1 | TRBV6-5 | - | TGTGCCAGCAGTTACGGGGGGTGGACTGAAGCTTTCTTT | CASSYGGWTEAFF
few | TRBJ1-4 | TRBV7-7 | TRBD1 | TGTGCCAGCAGCTTAGGAGGACAGGGGGATGAAAAACTGTTTTTT | CASSLGGQGDEKLFF
- | TRBJ2-7 | TRBV7-8 | - | TGTGCCAGCAGCTTAGGACAGCCGGCCAGGCGTCCTTACGAGCAGTACTTC | CASSLGQPARRPYEQYF
few | TRBJ1-2 | TRBV13 | TRBD1 | TGTGCCAGCAGCCCGGGACAGGGTTACTATGGCTACACCTTC | CASSPGQGYYGYTF
- | TRBJ2-5 | TRBV4-1 | TRBD2 | TGCGCCAGCAGCCAAAGGATTGGCGGGACTAACCAAGAGACCCAGTACTTC | CASSQRIGGTNQETQYF
- | TRBJ2-1 | TRBV4-3 | TRBD2 | TGCGCCAGCAGCCAAGATCGGGCGGGAGGGCCAGTCTTC | CASSQDRAGGPVF
- | TRBJ1-3 | TRBV7-9 | - | TGTGCCAGCAGCTTAGCGCGGGGGTTCGGAAACACCATATATTTT | CASSLARGFGNTIYF
- | TRBJ2-7 | TRBV6-6 | TRBD1 | TGTGCCAGCAGTTACGGGACAGCCTCCTACGAGCAGTACTTC | CASSYGTASYEQYF
- | TRBJ1-2 | TRBV6-1 | - | TGTGCCAGCAGTGAAGGCTATGCTCAAGGCTACACCTTC | CASSEGYAQGYTF
- | TRBJ2-3 | TRBV6-5 | TRBD1 | TGTGCCAGCAGTCCCAGGGGGTCCAGTGGAGATACGCAGTATTTT | CASSPRGSSGDTQYF
- | TRBJ2-7 | TRBV19 | - | TGTGCCAGTAGTACCCCCGCCCACGGGGTGCTGACCTACGAGCAGTACTTC | CASSTPAHGVLTYEQYF
- | TRBJ2-3 | TRBV4-1 | - | TGCGCCAGCAGCCCAACCAGATGGGGGAAGGAGGGGACAGATACGCAGTATTTT | CASSPTRWGKEGTDTQYF
- | TRBJ1-3 | TRBV9 | TRBD1 | TGTGCCAGCAGCTCCCTCGTCCCGGGACAGGGAATGGCTTCTGGAAACACCATATATTTT | CASSSLVPGQGMASGNTIYF
few | TRBJ1-1 | TRBV7-2 | - | TGTGCCAGCAGCCCGGACAGCTACACTGAAGCTTTCTTT | CASSPDSYTEAFF
- | TRBJ2-5 | TRBV14 | - | TGTGCCAGCAGCCAAGCTCTAGGCACGGAGTACTTC | CASSQALGTEYF
once | TRBJ1-5 | TRBV2 | - | TGTGCCAGCAGCCAACAAAATCGGGGTCAGCCCCAGCATTTT | CASSQQNRGQPQHF
- | TRBJ2-3 | TRBV6-4 | TRBD2 | TGTGCCAGTAGTAGACTAGCGGGGGCGACCACAGATACGCAGTATTTT | CASSRLAGATTDTQYF
- | TRBJ2-7 | TRBV7-6 | TRBD1 | TGTGCCAGCAGTTCTTCACTCGGTGGGACAGGAAACTACGAGCAGTACTTC | CASSSSLGGTGNYEQYF
- | TRBJ2-2 | TRBV5-1 | TRBD1 | TGCGCCAGCAGCCTTCAGGGGGATAGGAACACCGGGGAGCTGTTTTTT | CASSLQGDRNTGELFF
- | TRBJ2-6 | TRBV19 | - | TGTGCCAGTAGCCCTCAGGGATTTGGGGCCAACGTCCTGACTTTC | CASSPQGFGANVLTF
- | TRBJ2-3 | TRBV5-1 | - | TGCGCCAGCAGCTCCCTAGAGACCACAGATACGCAGTATTTT | CASSSLETTDTQYF
- | TRBJ2-7 | TRBV10-3 | TRBD2 | TGTGCCATCAGTGATACTAGCGACTACGAGCAGTACTTC | CAISDTSDYEQYF
- | TRBJ2-5 | TRBV4-1 | TRBD2 | TGCGCCAGCAGCCAGCGGGGGGGGACGCAAGAGACCCAGTACTTC | CASSQRGGTQETQYF
- | TRBJ2-4 | TRBV18 | - | TGTGCCAGCTCACCTATAGCCCAATCGAAGGATTTAGCCAAAAACATTCAGTACTTC | CASSPIAQSKDLAKNIQYF
- | TRBJ2-5 | TRBV7-2 | - | TGTGCCAGCAAGAGGGGGGGGGAGACCCAGTACTTC | CASKRGGETQYF
- | TRBJ2-7 | TRBV7-9 | TRBD2 | TGTGCCAGCAGTGACCCTCGGACTAGCGGGGGCGAGCAGTACTTC | CASSDPRTSGGEQYF
- | TRBJ1-3 | TRBV30 | - | TGTGCCTGGGGGCTTGGAAACACCATATATTTT | CAWGLGNTIYF
- | TRBJ1-1 | TRBV10-2 | - | TGCGCCAGCACCCCGGTTCTGGACACTGAAGCTTTCTTT | CASTPVLDTEAFF
- | TRBJ2-5 | TRBV5-1 | TRBD2 | TGCGCCAGCAGCTTTTTAGCGGGAAATTTCGGCGAGACCCAGTACTTC | CASSFLAGNFGETQYF
- | TRBJ2-2 | TRBV30 | TRBD2 | TGTGCCTGGAGTCTAGCTAGCGGGAACACCGGGGAGCTGTTTTTT | CAWSLASGNTGELFF
- | TRBJ2-7 | TRBV6-5 | TRBD1 | TGTGCCAGCACCACCCCAGGGGGCAACGAGCAGTACTTC | CASTTPGGNEQYF
few | TRBJ1-1 | TRBV5-8 | - | TGTGCCAGCAGCCGCGGCGGCAGCCCCGAAGCTTTCTTT | CASSRGGSPEAFF
- | TRBJ2-7 | TRBV4-3 | - | TGCGCCAGCAGCCAAGATAGAGACATGGGCTACGAGCAGTACTTC | CASSQDRDMGYEQYF
- | TRBJ2-2 | TRBV5-1 | TRBD1 | TGCGCCAGCAGCTTCACCGGGACAGGTCTATCCGGGGAGCTGTTTTTT | CASSFTGTGLSGELFF
- | TRBJ2-7 | TRBV7-9 | - | TGTGCCAGCAGCTTTTTCCGTAACGGCTACGAGCAGTACTTC | CASSFFRNGYEQYF
- | TRBJ1-3 | TRBV29-1 | - | TGCAGCGTTGTCGGGGGGGCTGAAGGAAACACCATATATTTT | CSVVGGAEGNTIYF
- | TRBJ2-1 | TRBV9 | - | TGTGCCAGCAGCCTTAGCGGCGGCTCCTACAATGAGCAGTTCTTC | CASSLSGGSYNEQFF
- | TRBJ2-6 | TRBV7-2 | TRBD1 | TGTGCCAGCAGCGACAGGGGCTCTGGGGCCAACGTCCTGACTTTC | CASSDRGSGANVLTF
- | TRBJ2-7 | TRBV4-3 | TRBD2 | TGCGCCAGCAGCCAAGGAGTTAGCGGGAGGTACGAGCAGTACTTC | CASSQGVSGRYEQYF
- | TRBJ2-7 | TRBV29-1 | TRBD2 | TGCAGCCCCCCCAACCCACGGGAGGACTCCTACGAGCAGTACTTC | CSPPNPREDSYEQYF
once | TRBJ2-7 | TRBV7-9 | TRBD1 | TGTGCCAGCAATAGACAGGGTGGTTCCTACGAGCAGTACTTC | CASNRQGGSYEQYF
once | TRBJ1-2 | TRBV11-2 | - | TGTGCCAGCAGCTTAGCCCGGGGGGCCCGAGCTAACTATGGCTACACCTTC | CASSLARGARANYGYTF
- | TRBJ2-1 | TRBV2 | TRBD2 | TGTGCCAGCAATCGACTAGCTAGTTACAATGAGCAGTTCTTC | CASNRLASYNEQFF
- | TRBJ1-5 | TRBV4-1 | - | TGCGCCAGCAGCCAAGTAGGACTCTCCAATCAGCCCCAGCATTTT | CASSQVGLSNQPQHF